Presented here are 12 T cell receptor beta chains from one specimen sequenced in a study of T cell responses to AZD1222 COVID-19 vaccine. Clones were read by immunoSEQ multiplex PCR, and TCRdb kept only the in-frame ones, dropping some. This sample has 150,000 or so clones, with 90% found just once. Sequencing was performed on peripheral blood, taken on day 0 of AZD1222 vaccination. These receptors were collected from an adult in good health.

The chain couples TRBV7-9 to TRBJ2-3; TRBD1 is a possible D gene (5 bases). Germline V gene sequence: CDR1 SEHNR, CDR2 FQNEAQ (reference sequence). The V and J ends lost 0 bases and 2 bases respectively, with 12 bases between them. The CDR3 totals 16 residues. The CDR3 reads CASSLAMGPVTDTQYF. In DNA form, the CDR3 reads TGTGCCAGCAGCTTAGCGATGGGGCCCGTCACAGATACGCAGTATTTT.

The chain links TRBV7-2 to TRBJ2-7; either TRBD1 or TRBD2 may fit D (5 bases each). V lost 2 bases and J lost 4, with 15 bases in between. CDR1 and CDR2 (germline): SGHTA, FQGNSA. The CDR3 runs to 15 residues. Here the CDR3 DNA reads TGTGCCAGCAGCTTAAATTCGGGACCGGGATACGAGCAGTACTTC. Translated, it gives CASSLNSGPGYEQYF.

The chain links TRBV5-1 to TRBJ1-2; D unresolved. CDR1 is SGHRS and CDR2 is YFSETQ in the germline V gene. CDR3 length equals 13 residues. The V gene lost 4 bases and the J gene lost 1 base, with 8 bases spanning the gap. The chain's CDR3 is CASSPTDNYGYTF. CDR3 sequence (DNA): TGCGCCAGCAGCCCAACCGATAACTATGGCTACACCTTC.

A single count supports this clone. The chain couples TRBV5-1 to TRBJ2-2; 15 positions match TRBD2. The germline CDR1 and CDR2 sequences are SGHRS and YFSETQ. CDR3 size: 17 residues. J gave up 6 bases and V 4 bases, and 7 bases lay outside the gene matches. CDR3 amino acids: CASSPRGLAGGPGELFF. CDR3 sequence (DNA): TGCGCCAGCAGCCCAAGGGGACTAGCGGGAGGCCCCGGGGAGCTGTTTTTT.

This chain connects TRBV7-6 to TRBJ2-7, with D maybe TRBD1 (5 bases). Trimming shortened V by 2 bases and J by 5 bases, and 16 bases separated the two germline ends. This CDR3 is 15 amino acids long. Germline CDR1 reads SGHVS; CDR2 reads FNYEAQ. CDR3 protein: CASSLLAQGLDEQYF. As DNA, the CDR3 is TGTGCCAGCAGCTTACTTGCGCAGGGTCTCGACGAGCAGTACTTC.

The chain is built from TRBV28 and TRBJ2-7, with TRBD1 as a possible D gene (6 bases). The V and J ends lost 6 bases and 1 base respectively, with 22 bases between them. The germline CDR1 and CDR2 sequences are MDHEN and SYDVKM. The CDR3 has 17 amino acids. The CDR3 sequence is CASSTPRGTPPSYEQYF. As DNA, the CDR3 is TGTGCCAGCAGCACCCCCAGGGGTACGCCTCCTTCCTACGAGCAGTACTTC.

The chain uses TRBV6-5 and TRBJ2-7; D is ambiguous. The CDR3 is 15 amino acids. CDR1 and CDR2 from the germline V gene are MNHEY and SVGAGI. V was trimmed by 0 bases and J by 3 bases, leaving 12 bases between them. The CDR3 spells CASSYSGLSVYEQYF. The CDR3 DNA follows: TGTGCCAGCAGTTACTCGGGTCTGTCGGTCTACGAGCAGTACTTC.

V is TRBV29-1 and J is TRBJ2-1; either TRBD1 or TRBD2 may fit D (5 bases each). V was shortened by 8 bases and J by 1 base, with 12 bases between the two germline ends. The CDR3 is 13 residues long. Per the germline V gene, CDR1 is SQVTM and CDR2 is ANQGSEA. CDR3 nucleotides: TGCAGCTACCTGGGGGTGTCCTACAATGAGCAGTTCTTC. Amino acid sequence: CSYLGVSYNEQFF.

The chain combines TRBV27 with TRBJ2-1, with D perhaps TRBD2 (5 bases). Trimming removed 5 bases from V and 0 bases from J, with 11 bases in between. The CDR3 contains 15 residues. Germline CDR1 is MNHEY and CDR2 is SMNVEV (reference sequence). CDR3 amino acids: CASSIFGNSYNEQFF. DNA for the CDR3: TGTGCCAGCAGTATCTTCGGGAACTCCTACAATGAGCAGTTCTTC.

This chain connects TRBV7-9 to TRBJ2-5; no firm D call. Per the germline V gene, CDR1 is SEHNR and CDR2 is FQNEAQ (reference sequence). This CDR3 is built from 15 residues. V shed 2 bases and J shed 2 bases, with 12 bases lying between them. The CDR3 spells CASSLSITVQETQYF. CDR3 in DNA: TGTGCCAGCAGCTTAAGTATTACCGTACAAGAGACCCAGTACTTC.

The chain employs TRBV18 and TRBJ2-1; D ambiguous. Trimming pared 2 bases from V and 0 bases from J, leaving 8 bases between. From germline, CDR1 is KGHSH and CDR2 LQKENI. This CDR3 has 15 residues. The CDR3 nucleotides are TGTGCCAGCTCACCAGGGTCGAGCTCCTACAATGAGCAGTTCTTC. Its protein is CASSPGSSSYNEQFF.

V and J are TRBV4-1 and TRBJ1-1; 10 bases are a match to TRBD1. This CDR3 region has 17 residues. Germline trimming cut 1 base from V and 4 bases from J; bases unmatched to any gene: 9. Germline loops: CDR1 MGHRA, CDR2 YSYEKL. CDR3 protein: CASSQAGQGLRGTEAFF. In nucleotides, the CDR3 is TGCGCCAGCAGCCAAGCGGGACAGGGGCTTCGTGGCACTGAAGCTTTCTTT.